This TCR beta chain came from a study of T cell changes during pregnancy in multiple sclerosis. The CDR3 covers 16 residues. V was shortened by 6 bases and J by 0 bases, with 17 bases between the two germline ends. Germline values: CDR1 SEHNR, CDR2 FQNEAQ (reference sequence). The assay was immunoSEQ multiplex PCR, and TCRdb's table has in-frame clones only and misses some. The table records 20,000 to 25,000 clones, approximately 90% of them present only once. The chain carries TRBV7-9 and TRBJ1-1; weak D call: TRBD1 (5 bases). The TCR sequence derives from a female donor with multiple sclerosis, enrolled in a pregnancy study. The sample was CD8+ T cells from peripheral blood mononuclear cells, taken in the first trimester of pregnancy. CDR3 DNA: TGTGCCAGCAGTTTATCCGCTAACAGGTTGAACACTGAAGCTTTCTTT. The encoded protein is CASSLSANRLNTEAFF. Full variable domain (outside the CDR3, taken from reference TRBV7-9 and TRBJ1-1): DTGVSQNPRHKITKRGQNVTFRCDPISEHNRLYWYRQTLGQGPEFLTYFQNEAQLEKSRLLSDRFSAERPKGSFSTLEIQRTEQGDSAMYLCASSLSANRLNTEAFFGQGTRLTVV.